The 21 T cell receptor beta chains given below trace back to one sample, sequenced in a study of T cell responses to AZD1222 COVID-19 vaccine. Libraries were prepared by immunoSEQ multiplex PCR; TCRdb keeps only in-frame clonotypes and omits some of them. Of over 120,000 clones in the sample, 75% to 90% were seen once. The sample in question was peripheral blood, obtained on day 0 of AZD1222 vaccination. Receptors were obtained from an adult in good health.

The chain joins TRBV6-6 to TRBJ1-5; TRBD1 agrees at 7 bases. The CDR3 is 15 amino acids. Germline V gene sequence: CDR1 MNHNY, CDR2 SVGAGI (reference sequence). V was clipped by 5 bases and J by 2 bases; unmatched bases: 6. Written as DNA, the CDR3 is TGTGCCAGCAGTGACAGGGATGAGGGCAATCAGCCCCAGCATTTT. Encoded protein: CASSDRDEGNQPQHF.

This CDR3 is CASSLMTSGEETQYF. The DNA of the CDR3 is TGTGCCAGCAGCCTGATGACTAGCGGGGAAGAGACCCAGTACTTC. The chain employs TRBV14 and TRBJ2-5; 11 bases align to TRBD2. The CDR3 extends over 15 amino acids. Germline CDR1 is SGHDN and CDR2 is FVKESK. V lost 4 bases and J lost 3; bases outside the gene matches: 4.

Concerning this clone: Distinct nucleotide sequences in the sample also encode this CDR3. This rearrangement joins TRBV4-1 to TRBJ1-2, with D unresolved. The V end lost 1 base, the J end lost 4 bases, and 7 bases lay between the germline ends. This CDR3 has 13 residues. From germline, CDR1 is MGHRA and CDR2 YSYEKL. The CDR3 bases are TGCGCCAGCAGCCAAGTGGGCAGCTATGGCTACACCTTC. This encodes CASSQVGSYGYTF.

Many counts were recorded for this clone. The chain employs TRBV12-5 and TRBJ2-1; D uncertain. Germline values: CDR1 LGHNT, CDR2 FRNRAP. The V and J ends lost 6 bases and 1 base respectively, with 10 bases between them. CDR3 length equals 14 residues. CDR3 loop: CASGIFGSYNEQFF. CDR3 sequence (DNA): TGTGCTAGTGGGATTTTTGGGTCCTACAATGAGCAGTTCTTC.

The CDR3: CASSSNRGTEAFF. The CDR3 nucleotides are TGTGCCAGCAGCTCTAACAGGGGAACTGAAGCTTTCTTT. This chain connects TRBV11-2 to TRBJ1-1; TRBD1 matches 7 bases. After removal of 4 bases from V and 5 bases from J, the junction contained 4 bases not matched to a gene. Germline V lookup: CDR1 SGHAT, CDR2 FQNNGV. The CDR3 length is 13 residues. Variable domain in full (rest from reference TRBV11-2 and TRBJ1-1): EAGVAQSPRYKIIEKRQSVAFWCNPISGHATLYWYQQILGQGPKLLIQFQNNGVVDDSQLPKDRFSAERLKGVDSTLKIQPAKLEDSAVYLCASSSNRGTEAFFGQGTRLTVV.

This clone was detected once. The chain combines TRBV3-1 (or the pseudogene TRBV3-2) with TRBJ2-1, with D perhaps TRBD1 (6 bases). The CDR3 consists of 14 residues. With 3 bases removed from V and 7 bases from J, the gap between germline ends came to 13 bases. Germline V CDR1 and CDR2: LGHDT, YNNKEL (reference sequence). This CDR3 is CASSQRTALNEQFF. CDR3 nucleotides: TGTGCCAGCAGCCAGCGGACAGCGTTGAATGAGCAGTTCTTC.

V gene TRBV3-1 (or the pseudogene TRBV3-2) combines with J gene TRBJ1-1; TRBD1 agrees at 7 bases. The CDR3 sequence is 12 residues long. Germline CDR1 LGHDT, CDR2 YNNKEL (reference sequence). The V segment lost 4 bases and the J segment 7 bases; nucleotides outside the gene matches: 3. Here the CDR3 reads CASSLGGSEAFF. CDR3 coding DNA: TGTGCCAGCAGCCTAGGGGGCAGTGAAGCTTTCTTT.

This chain links TRBV7-2 with TRBJ1-6; 7 bases align to TRBD1. V dropped 8 bases and J dropped 7; count of bases not matched to a gene: 11. The germline gives CDR1 SGHTA, CDR2 FQGNSA. This CDR3 spans 15 amino acids. The CDR3 DNA is TGTGCCAGCCATGAGAGCCCAGGGGGAAATTCACCCCTCCACTTT. Translating gives CASHESPGGNSPLHF.

The CDR3 nucleotides are TGTGCCAGCAGTTCTCACCAGGCAGGTGAGGAAAAACTGTTTTTT. It is translated as CASSSHQAGEEKLFF. The gene calls are TRBV28 and TRBJ1-4; no firm D call. There are 15 residues in the CDR3. Germline V CDR1 and CDR2: MDHEN, SYDVKM. V lost 4 bases and J 8 bases, leaving 17 bases between the germline ends.

The chain carries TRBV4-1 and TRBJ2-1; 7 nucleotides agree with TRBD1. The CDR3 length is 16 residues. Per the germline V gene, CDR1 is MGHRA and CDR2 is YSYEKL. Trimming took 3 bases from V and 6 from J; bases not matched to a gene: 11. This CDR3 reads CASSQAGTEYTNEQFF. The CDR3 region has the DNA TGCGCCAGCAGCCAGGCCGGGACAGAGTATACCAATGAGCAGTTCTTC.

The chain combines TRBV7-9 with TRBJ1-2; D call uncertain. Looked up from germline, CDR1 is SEHNR and CDR2 is FQNEAQ (reference sequence). The CDR3 has 14 amino acids. V gave up 0 bases and J gave up 2 bases, with 7 bases separating them. The CDR3 is CASSLARQNYGYTF. DNA for the CDR3: TGTGCCAGCAGCTTAGCGAGGCAGAACTATGGCTACACCTTC.

The gene calls are TRBV15 and TRBJ1-2; tentatively, D is TRBD1 (6 bases). V was trimmed by 1 base and J by 3 bases, leaving 12 bases between them. Germline assignment: CDR1 LNHNV and CDR2 YYDKDF (reference sequence). The CDR3 length is 15 residues. CDR3 amino acids: CATSRVTGWDYGYTF. The CDR3 coding sequence is TGTGCCACCAGCAGAGTTACAGGGTGGGACTATGGCTACACCTTC.

This chain joins TRBV27 and TRBJ1-6; weak D call: TRBD1 (5 bases). The CDR3 totals 16 residues. Per the germline V gene, CDR1 is MNHEY and CDR2 is SMNVEV (reference sequence). The V and J ends lost 4 bases and 7 bases respectively, with 17 bases between them. The CDR3 coding sequence is TGTGCCAGCAGTTCCCGGCTCAGGGAGAGGAATTCACCCCTCCACTTT. This encodes CASSSRLRERNSPLHF.

The rearrangement uses TRBV16 and TRBJ1-2, with 7 bases identical to TRBD1. V lost 5 bases and J lost 6; bases outside the gene matches: 6. The germline gives CDR1 KGHSY, CDR2 FQNENV. This CDR3 is built from 13 residues. This chain's CDR3 is CASSTRQGDGYTF. The CDR3 region has the DNA TGTGCCAGCAGCACCAGACAGGGAGATGGCTACACCTTC. Variable domain in full (rest from reference TRBV16 and TRBJ1-2): GEEVAQTPKHLVRGEGQKAKLYCAPIKGHSYVFWYQQVLKNEFKFLISFQNENVFDETGMPKERFSAKCLPNSPCSLEIQATKLEDSAVYFCASSTRQGDGYTFGSGTRLTVV.

The V call is TRBV18, the J call TRBJ2-6, with TRBD1 matching over 10 bases. Germline lookup yields CDR1 KGHSH and CDR2 LQKENI. CDR3 length equals 17 residues. V lost 6 bases and J lost 2; bases outside the gene matches: 7. CDR3 in DNA: TGTGCCAGCTCTGAGGACAGGGGGAAAACTGGGGCCAACGTCCTGACTTTC. Translation: CASSEDRGKTGANVLTF.

The CDR3 coding sequence is TGTGCCAGCCAGTCTGAGCAGGGGAGGAACGAGCAGTACTTC. It specifies CASQSEQGRNEQYF. The V gene is TRBV2, the J gene TRBJ2-7; D tentatively fits TRBD1 or TRBD2 (6 bases each). The V and J ends lost 8 bases and 5 bases respectively, with 19 bases between them. CDR1 and CDR2 from the germline V gene are SNHLY and FYNNEI. There are 14 residues in the CDR3.

The V gene is TRBV10-3, the J gene TRBJ2-1, with 14 bases aligning to TRBD2. J was trimmed by 8 bases and V by 10 bases; bases with no gene match: 7. The CDR3 loop spans 14 amino acids. Germline CDR1 ENHRY, CDR2 SYGVKD. The CDR3 DNA sequence: TGTGCCACCCAGGGACTAGCGGGAGCCGATGAGCAGTTCTTC. Its protein product is CATQGLAGADEQFF.

The genes are TRBV3-1 (or the pseudogene TRBV3-2) and TRBJ2-3; 10 positions agree with TRBD1. The CDR3 extends over 17 amino acids. V lost 4 bases and J lost 1; bases outside the gene matches: 8. CDR1 is LGHDT and CDR2 is YNNKEL in the germline V gene (reference sequence). This CDR3 reads CASSPVPGTGGTDTQYF. Here the CDR3 DNA reads TGTGCCAGCAGCCCAGTACCTGGGACAGGGGGCACAGATACGCAGTATTTT.

The chain recombines TRBV15 with TRBJ2-7; D unclear. The CDR3 runs 15 residues. Looked up from germline, CDR1 is LNHNV and CDR2 is YYDKDF (reference sequence). V was shortened by 4 bases and J by 1 base, with 14 bases between the two germline ends. Written as DNA, the CDR3 is TGTGCCACCAGCATAGACCGCCTCCTTTCCTACGAGCAGTACTTC. Residues: CATSIDRLLSYEQYF.

This rearrangement joins TRBV10-3 to TRBJ1-1, with 9 bases lining up with TRBD1. The CDR3 is 13 residues long. The germline CDR1 and CDR2 sequences are ENHRY and SYGVKD. With 7 bases clipped from V and 2 bases from J, the junction kept 2 bases outside the gene matches. CDR3 amino acids: CAIKGQGNTEAFF. CDR3 in DNA: TGTGCCATCAAGGGACAGGGAAACACTGAAGCTTTCTTT.

The chain carries TRBV9 and TRBJ1-2; D is unclear. Germline CDR1 is SGDLS and CDR2 is YYNGEE. The CDR3 runs 15 residues. Trimming stripped 4 bases from V and 0 bases from J, with 13 bases between. CDR3: CASSPPGSTNYGYTF. In nucleotides, the CDR3 is TGTGCCAGCAGCCCCCCGGGGAGTACTAACTATGGCTACACCTTC.